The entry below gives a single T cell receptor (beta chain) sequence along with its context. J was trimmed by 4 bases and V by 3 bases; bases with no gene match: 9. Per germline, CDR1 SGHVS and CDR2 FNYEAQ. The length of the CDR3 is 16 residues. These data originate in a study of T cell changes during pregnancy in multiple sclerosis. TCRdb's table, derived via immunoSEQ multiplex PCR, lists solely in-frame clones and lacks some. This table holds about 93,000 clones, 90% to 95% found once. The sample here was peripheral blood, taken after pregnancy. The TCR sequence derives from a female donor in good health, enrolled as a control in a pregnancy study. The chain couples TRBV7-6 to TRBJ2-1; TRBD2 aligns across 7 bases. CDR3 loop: CASSFQGRDYYNEQFF. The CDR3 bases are TGTGCCAGCAGCTTTCAAGGCCGGGACTATTACAATGAGCAGTTCTTC.